A selection of T cell receptor beta chains follows, all from one sample in a study of Ad26.COV2.S vaccination and SARS-CoV-2 variants. Profiled with immunoSEQ multiplex PCR; TCRdb holds only in-frame clones, not every one. This repertoire shows roughly 270,000 clones, more than 75% found once; its top ten account for about 3.1%. The sample consisted of peripheral blood, taken in a trial of Ad26.COV2.S vaccine versus placebo. These receptors came from a person between 18 and 60 years old who received the Ad26.COV2.S COVID-19 vaccine or a placebo. CDR3s include the opening cysteine and the closing phenylalanine or tryptophan. The D gene is left open where the match is weak.

TRBV30,TRBJ2-1,TRBD2,TGTGCCTGGGCGGGAGACTACAATGAGCAGTTCTTC,CAWAGDYNEQFF
TRBV6-5,TRBJ1-5,-,TGTGCCAGCCGAGGAGGGATCGGCCAGCCCCAGCATTTT,CASRGGIGQPQHF
TRBV6-2/TRBV6-3,TRBJ2-7,TRBD2,TGTGCCAGCAGCGAGCGGGAGTCTGGTTACGAGCAGTACTTC,CASSERESGYEQYF
TRBV7-3,TRBJ2-7,-,TGTGCCAGCAGCTTAAGAGCCGGTAAATCCTACGAGCAGTACTTC,CASSLRAGKSYEQYF
TRBV5-6,TRBJ2-3,-,TGTGCCAGCAGCCCCAGGGGACAAACGCAGTATTTT,CASSPRGQTQYF
TRBV11-2,TRBJ2-3,-,TGTGCCAGCAGCTTATATGGGGGAGTCACAGATACGCAGTATTTT,CASSLYGGVTDTQYF
TRBV4-2,TRBJ1-2,TRBD1,TGTGCCAGCAGCCCTGACAGGGGAAATTATGGCTACACCTTC,CASSPDRGNYGYTF
TRBV27,TRBJ2-3,-,TGTGCCAGCAGTTTCGGTCAGGGAATGAGGCGAGATACGCAGTATTTT,CASSFGQGMRRDTQYF
TRBV5-1,TRBJ1-2,-,TGCGCCAGCAGCCCCCTTGGGGGGGCCCTGCTAAACGATGGCTACACCTTC,CASSPLGGALLNDGYTF
TRBV25-1,TRBJ1-1,-,TGTGCCAGCGCGGGACATTTGAACACTGAAGCTTTCTTT,CASAGHLNTEAFF
TRBV11-2,TRBJ2-1,-,TGTGCCAGCAGCTTCACAGGACTCGGCTCTGTAAAGGTTAATGAGCAGTTCTTC,CASSFTGLGSVKVNEQFF
TRBV7-2,TRBJ2-1,TRBD2,TGTGCCAGCAGCTTAGTAGGGACTAGCGGGATAGGCAATGAGCAGTTCTTC,CASSLVGTSGIGNEQFF
TRBV18,TRBJ1-2,TRBD1,TGTGCCAGCTCACCACCAACAGGGGCCGGCTACACCTTC,CASSPPTGAGYTF
TRBV6-5,TRBJ1-2,-,TGTGCCAGCAGGCACGGACAAGACTTCTATGGCTACACCTTC,CASRHGQDFYGYTF
TRBV6-4,TRBJ1-4,-,TGTGCCAGCAGTGACGGTTCGGAACTGTTTTTT,CASSDGSELFF
TRBV7-2,TRBJ2-1,TRBD2,TGTGCCAGCAGCTTAAACCGGGAGGGGTTCAATGAGCAGTTCTTC,CASSLNREGFNEQFF
TRBV19,TRBJ2-3,-,TGTGCCAGTAGTATAGGTTCGTCGGGCACAGATACGCAGTATTTT,CASSIGSSGTDTQYF
TRBV7-9,TRBJ1-5,-,TGTGCCAGCAGCTTAGCTGGGCCTGGCAATCAGCCCCAGCATTTT,CASSLAGPGNQPQHF
TRBV2,TRBJ1-5,TRBD1,TGTGCCAGCGGACAGGGGTTCAATCAGCCCCAGCATTTT,CASGQGFNQPQHF
TRBV6-6,TRBJ1-4,TRBD1,TGTGCCAGCAGGCAGATGATACAGGGGCTTAATGAAAAACTGTTTTTT,CASRQMIQGLNEKLFF
TRBV30,TRBJ2-7,-,TGTGCCTGGAGCCGGGGAACGGTGTGGGAGCAGTACTTC,CAWSRGTVWEQYF
TRBV11-3,TRBJ2-2,TRBD1,TGTGCCAGCAGCCGAACAGGGGTGGGAGGGGAGCTGTTTTTT,CASSRTGVGGELFF
TRBV5-4,TRBJ2-2,TRBD1,TGTGCCAGCAGCTTGCCGGGACAGGCAAACACCGGGGAGCTGTTTTTT,CASSLPGQANTGELFF
TRBV11-2,TRBJ1-2,-,TGTGCCAGCAGCTTAGACTTAACTAACTATGGCTACACCTTC,CASSLDLTNYGYTF
TRBV27,TRBJ2-7,-,TGTGCCAGCAGTTTGTTGGACGGAATCCCTACCTACGAGCAGTACTTC,CASSLLDGIPTYEQYF
TRBV6-2/TRBV6-3,TRBJ2-6,-,TGTGCCAGCAGTTACTCTCCTGATTTGGGGGCCAACGTCCTGACTTTC,CASSYSPDLGANVLTF